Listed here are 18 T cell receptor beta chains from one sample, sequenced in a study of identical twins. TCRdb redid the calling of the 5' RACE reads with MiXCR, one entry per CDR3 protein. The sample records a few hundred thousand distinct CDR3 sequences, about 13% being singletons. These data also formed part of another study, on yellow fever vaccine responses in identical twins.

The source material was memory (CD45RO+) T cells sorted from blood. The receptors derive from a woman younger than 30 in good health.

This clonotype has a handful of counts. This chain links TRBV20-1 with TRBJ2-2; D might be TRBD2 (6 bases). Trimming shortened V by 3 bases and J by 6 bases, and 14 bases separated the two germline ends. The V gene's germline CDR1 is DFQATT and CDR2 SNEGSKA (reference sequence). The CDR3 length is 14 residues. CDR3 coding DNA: TGCAGTGCTAGCGCGGGGACGGGCGCCGGGGAGCTGTTTTTT. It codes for CSASAGTGAGELFF.

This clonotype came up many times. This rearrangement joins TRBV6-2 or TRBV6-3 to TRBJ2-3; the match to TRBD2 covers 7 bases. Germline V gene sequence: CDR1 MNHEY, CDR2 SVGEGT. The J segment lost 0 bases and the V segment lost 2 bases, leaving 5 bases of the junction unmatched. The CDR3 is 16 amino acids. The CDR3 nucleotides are TGTGCCAGCAGTTACCGCGGGAGCGCTAGCACAGATACGCAGTATTTT. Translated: CASSYRGSASTDTQYF.

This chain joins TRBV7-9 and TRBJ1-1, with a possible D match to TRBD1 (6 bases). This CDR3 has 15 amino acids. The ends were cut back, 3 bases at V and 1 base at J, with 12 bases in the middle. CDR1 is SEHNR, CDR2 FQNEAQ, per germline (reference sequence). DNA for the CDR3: TGTGCCAGCAGCTTCCGACAGGCCCGGAACACTGAAGCTTTCTTT. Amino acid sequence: CASSFRQARNTEAFF.

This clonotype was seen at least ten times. The CDR3 protein is CASSPDGLRGTQYF. CDR3 in DNA: TGTGCCAGCAGCCCGGACGGACTCCGGGGGACCCAGTACTTC. The chain carries TRBV11-2 and TRBJ2-5; D perhaps matches TRBD2 (5 bases). With 5 bases removed from V and 7 bases from J, the gap between germline ends came to 17 bases. In germline, CDR1 is SGHAT, CDR2 FQNNGV. This CDR3 spans 14 amino acids.

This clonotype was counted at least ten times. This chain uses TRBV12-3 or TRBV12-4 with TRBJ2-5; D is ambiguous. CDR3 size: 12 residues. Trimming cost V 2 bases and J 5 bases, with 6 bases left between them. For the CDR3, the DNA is TGTGCCAGCAGTTTATATGCGGAGACCCAGTACTTC. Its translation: CASSLYAETQYF.

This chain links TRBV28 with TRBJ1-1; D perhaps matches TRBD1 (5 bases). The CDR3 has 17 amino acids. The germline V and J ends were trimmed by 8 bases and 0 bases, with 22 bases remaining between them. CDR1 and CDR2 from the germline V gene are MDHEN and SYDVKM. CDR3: CASLIGGDGYVNTEAFF. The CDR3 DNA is TGTGCCAGCTTAATTGGGGGGGACGGATATGTGAACACTGAAGCTTTCTTT. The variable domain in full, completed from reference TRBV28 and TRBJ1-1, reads DVKVTQSSRYLVKRTGEKVFLECVQDMDHENMFWYRQDPGLGLRLIYFSYDVKMKEKGDIPEGYSVSREKKERFSLILESASTNQTSMYLCASLIGGDGYVNTEAFFGQGTRLTVV.

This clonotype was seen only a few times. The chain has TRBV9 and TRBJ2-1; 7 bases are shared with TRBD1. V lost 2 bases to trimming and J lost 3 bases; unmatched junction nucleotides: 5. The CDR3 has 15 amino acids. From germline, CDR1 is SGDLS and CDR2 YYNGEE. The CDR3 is CASSVQDRLYNEQFF. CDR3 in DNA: TGTGCCAGCAGCGTCCAGGACAGGCTCTACAATGAGCAGTTCTTC.

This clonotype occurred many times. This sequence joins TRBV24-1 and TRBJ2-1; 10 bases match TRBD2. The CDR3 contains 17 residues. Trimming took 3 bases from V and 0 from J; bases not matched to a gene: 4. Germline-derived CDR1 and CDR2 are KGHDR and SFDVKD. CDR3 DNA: TGTGCCACCAGTGATCTCGCTAGCGGGAGCTCCTACAATGAGCAGTTCTTC. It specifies CATSDLASGSSYNEQFF.

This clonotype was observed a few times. Here the CDR3 DNA reads TGTGCCAGCAGACTAGGACAGGGGGCGGTTTCGAAAGGCTACACCTTC. It translates to CASRLGQGAVSKGYTF. V gene TRBV2 combines with J gene TRBJ1-2; TRBD1 matches 11 bases. This CDR3 contains 16 residues. Per germline, CDR1 SNHLY and CDR2 FYNNEI. Trimming cost V 6 bases and J 8 bases; bases outside gene matches: 14.

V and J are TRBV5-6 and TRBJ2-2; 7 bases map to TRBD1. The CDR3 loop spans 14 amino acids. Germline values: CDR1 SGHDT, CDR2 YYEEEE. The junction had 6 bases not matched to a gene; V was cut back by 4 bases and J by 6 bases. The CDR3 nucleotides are TGTGCCAGCAGCGGCGACAGGGATGCCGGGGAGCTGTTTTTT. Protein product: CASSGDRDAGELFF.

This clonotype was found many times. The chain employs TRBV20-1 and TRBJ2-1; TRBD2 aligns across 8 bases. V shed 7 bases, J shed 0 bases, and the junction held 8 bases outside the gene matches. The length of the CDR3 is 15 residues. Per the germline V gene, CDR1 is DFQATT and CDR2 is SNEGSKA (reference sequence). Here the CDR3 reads CSGGGLEYSYNEQFF. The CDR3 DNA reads TGCAGTGGGGGGGGACTAGAATACTCCTACAATGAGCAGTTCTTC.

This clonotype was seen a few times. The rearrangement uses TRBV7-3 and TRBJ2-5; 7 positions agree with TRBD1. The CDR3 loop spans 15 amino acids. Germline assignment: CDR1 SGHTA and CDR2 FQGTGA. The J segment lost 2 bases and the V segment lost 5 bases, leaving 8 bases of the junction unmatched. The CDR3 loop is CASSQQGFGQETQYF. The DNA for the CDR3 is TGTGCCAGCAGCCAACAGGGGTTTGGGCAAGAGACCCAGTACTTC.

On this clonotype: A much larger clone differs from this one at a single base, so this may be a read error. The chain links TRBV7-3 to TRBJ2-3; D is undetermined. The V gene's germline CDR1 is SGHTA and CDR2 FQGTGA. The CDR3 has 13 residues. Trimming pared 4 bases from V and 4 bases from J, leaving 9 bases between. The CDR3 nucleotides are TGTGCCAGCAGCTCCAAGGTCCCAGATACGCAGTATTTT. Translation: CASSSKVPDTQYF.

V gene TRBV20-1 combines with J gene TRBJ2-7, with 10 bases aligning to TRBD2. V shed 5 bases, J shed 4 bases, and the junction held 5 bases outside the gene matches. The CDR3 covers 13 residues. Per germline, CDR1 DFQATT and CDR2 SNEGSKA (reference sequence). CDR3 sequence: CSAPSGSAYEQYF. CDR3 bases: TGCAGTGCTCCTAGCGGGAGTGCTTACGAGCAGTACTTC.

CDR3 residues: CASSFKGTAQETQYF. Written as DNA, the CDR3 is TGTGCCAGCAGTTTCAAGGGGACAGCCCAAGAGACCCAGTACTTC. V and J are TRBV6-5 and TRBJ2-5; 7 bases are shared with TRBD1. Trimming cost V 4 bases and J 1 base; bases outside gene matches: 6. The CDR3 runs 15 residues. Germline CDR1 is MNHEY and CDR2 is SVGAGI.

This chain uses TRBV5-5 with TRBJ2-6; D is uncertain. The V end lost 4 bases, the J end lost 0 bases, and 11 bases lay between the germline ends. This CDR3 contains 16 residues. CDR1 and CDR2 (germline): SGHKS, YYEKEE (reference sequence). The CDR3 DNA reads TGTGCCAGCAGCCCGTCTGCGGCCTCTGGGGCCAACGTCCTGACTTTC. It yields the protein CASSPSAASGANVLTF.

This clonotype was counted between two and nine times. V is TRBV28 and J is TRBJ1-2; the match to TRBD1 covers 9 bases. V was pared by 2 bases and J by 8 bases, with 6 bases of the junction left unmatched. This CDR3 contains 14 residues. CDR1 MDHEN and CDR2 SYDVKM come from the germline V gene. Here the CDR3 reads CASSLVGQGRGYTF. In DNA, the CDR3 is TGTGCCAGCAGTTTAGTGGGACAGGGAAGGGGCTACACCTTC.

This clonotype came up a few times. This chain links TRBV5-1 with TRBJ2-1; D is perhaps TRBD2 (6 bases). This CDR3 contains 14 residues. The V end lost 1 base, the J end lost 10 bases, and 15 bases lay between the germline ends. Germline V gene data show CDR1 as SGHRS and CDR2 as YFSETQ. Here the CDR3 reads CASSLQLADMEQFF. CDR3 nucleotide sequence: TGCGCCAGCAGCTTGCAACTAGCTGACATGGAGCAGTTCTTC.